The 22 T cell receptor beta chains in this list originate from one sample, sequenced in a study of blood T cell repertoires in COVID-19 (dated by TCRdb to 2020 to 2021). The library was built by means of the immunoSEQ multiplex PCR assay. What TCRdb holds here is the immuneACCESS table cut down to in-frame rearrangements. Part of the clones is not present; checked against another copy, under half of the missing clones reflect an unresolved V gene, and the others are unexplained. The sample contains 200,000 to 300,000 clones, 80% to 90% of them found a single time. Of the sample, approximately 2% is held by the ten largest clones. The sample comprised peripheral blood. Receptor source: a man aged 30-40 years with active or convalescent COVID-19.

The chain links TRBV4-3 to TRBJ1-5; 7 nucleotides align to TRBD1. The V gene's germline CDR1 is LGHNA and CDR2 YSLEER. The CDR3 has 17 residues. Germline trimming cut 0 bases from V and 3 bases from J; bases unmatched to any gene: 8. This CDR3 is CASSQDARQGYNQPQHF. The CDR3 region has the DNA TGCGCCAGCAGCCAAGATGCCCGACAGGGATACAATCAGCCCCAGCATTTT.

The table lists this clone with a few counts. The genes are TRBV18 and TRBJ1-2, with D uncertain. CDR1 is KGHSH, CDR2 LQKENI, per germline. Trimming pared 6 bases from V and 2 bases from J, leaving 10 bases between. This CDR3 region has 13 residues. In nucleotides, the CDR3 is TGTGCCAGCTCTGCCGACGGGAACTATGGCTACACCTTC. Translated, it gives CASSADGNYGYTF.

In DNA, the CDR3 is TGTGCCAGCTCGGTACAGAGTCAAGATGAAAAACTGTTTTTT. Translation: CASSVQSQDEKLFF. The rearrangement links TRBV18 to TRBJ1-4; D unclear. Looked up from germline, CDR1 is KGHSH and CDR2 is LQKENI. This CDR3 has 14 amino acids. V lost 6 bases and J 6 bases, leaving 14 bases between the germline ends.

The rearrangement uses TRBV27 and TRBJ1-3, with unresolved D. V was pared by 7 bases and J by 3 bases, with 4 bases between. CDR1 and CDR2 from the germline V gene are MNHEY and SMNVEV (reference sequence). The CDR3 sequence is 11 residues long. This chain's CDR3 is CASTHGNTIYF. The CDR3 bases are TGTGCCAGCACCCATGGAAACACCATATATTTT.

The chain has TRBV11-3 and TRBJ2-3, with D hard to call. Between the trimmed V and J ends, which lost 5 bases and 2 bases, there was a span of 17 bases. The CDR3 is 16 amino acids. Germline values: CDR1 SGHNT, CDR2 YENEEA. The CDR3 sequence is CASSPLWMGNTDTQYF. CDR3 bases: TGTGCCAGCAGCCCCCTATGGATGGGCAACACAGATACGCAGTATTTT.

The rearrangement joins TRBV21-1 to TRBJ2-1; the table's D call, TRBD2, was not checked against the DNA. TRBV21-1 is tagged as a pseudogene. The CDR3 covers 17 residues. In nucleotides, the CDR3 is TGTGCCAGCAGCAAAGGCCGGCCGGGACTACGTCACAATGAGCAGTTCTTC. Protein sequence: CASSKGRPGLRHNEQFF.

The rearrangement links TRBV19 to TRBJ2-4, with 15 bases aligning to TRBD2. With 5 bases clipped from V and 0 bases from J, the junction kept 2 bases outside the gene matches. Germline CDR1 and CDR2: LNHDA and SQIVND (reference sequence). The length of the CDR3 is 17 residues. The DNA for the CDR3 is TGTGCCAGTAGTTGGACTAGCGGGGGGGTAGCCAAAAACATTCAGTACTTC. Its translation: CASSWTSGGVAKNIQYF.

The rearrangement joins TRBV3-1 (or the pseudogene TRBV3-2) to TRBJ2-7; the D gene is possibly TRBD2 (6 bases). Germline V gene lookup returns CDR1 LGHDT and CDR2 YNNKEL (reference sequence). CDR3 length: 15 residues. The V and J ends lost 1 base and 2 bases respectively, with 12 bases between them. The DNA for the CDR3 is TGTGCCAGCAGCCAAGTTGCGGGGCCAGCCTACGAGCAGTACTTC. This gives the protein CASSQVAGPAYEQYF.

The chain links TRBV6-5 to TRBJ1-2; D is perhaps TRBD1 (6 bases). Germline V gives CDR1 MNHEY, CDR2 SVGAGI. The CDR3 loop spans 13 amino acids. V lost 4 bases and J 6 bases, leaving 12 bases between the germline ends. CDR3 residues: CASSFSGAHGYTF. The CDR3 DNA follows: TGTGCCAGCAGTTTCTCGGGGGCTCATGGCTACACCTTC.

Worth noting for this clone: The sample contains more than one DNA sequence encoding this CDR3. The V gene is TRBV5-1, the J gene TRBJ2-4; possibly TRBD1 for D (8 bases). There are 15 residues in the CDR3. Trimming left V 3 bases short and J 6 bases short, with 16 bases between. Germline CDR1 and CDR2: SGHRS and YFSETQ. The CDR3 DNA reads as TGCGCCAGCAGCTCCCGTACAGGGGGGGGAAACATTCAGTACTTC. This codes for CASSSRTGGGNIQYF.

J is TRBJ2-7 and V is TRBV5-6, with D possibly being TRBD1 (6 bases). Deletions cut 2 bases from V and 3 bases from J, with 9 bases between. Germline V gene sequence: CDR1 SGHDT, CDR2 YYEEEE. The CDR3 is 13 residues long. CDR3 in amino acids: CASSLGQYYEQYF. CDR3 bases: TGTGCCAGCAGCTTAGGACAGTACTACGAGCAGTACTTC.

This chain uses TRBV10-3 with TRBJ2-4; D might be TRBD1 (5 bases). CDR3 length: 13 residues. Trimming took off 3 bases at V and 7 bases at J, with 10 bases between the two ends. Germline CDR1 reads ENHRY; CDR2 reads SYGVKD. The CDR3 is CAISEGEWNIQYF. CDR3 sequence (DNA): TGTGCCATCAGTGAAGGGGAATGGAACATTCAGTACTTC.

This clone has only one observation. The chain recombines TRBV19 with TRBJ1-1; unclear D gene. Germline assignment: CDR1 LNHDA and CDR2 SQIVND (reference sequence). V was cut by 0 bases and J by 0 bases, with 11 bases left in between. CDR3 length: 16 residues. CDR3 amino acids: CASSIDLEGLNTEAFF. CDR3 sequence (DNA): TGTGCCAGTAGTATAGATCTGGAGGGCCTGAACACTGAAGCTTTCTTT.

The chain is built from TRBV29-1 and TRBJ1-4; 7 bases are shared with TRBD1. Per germline, CDR1 SQVTM and CDR2 ANQGSEA. The V and J ends lost 0 bases and 3 bases, in that order; junction bases with no gene match: 4. This CDR3 spans 15 amino acids. CDR3 sequence reads: CSVEDRDRPNEKLFF. In DNA, the CDR3 is TGCAGCGTTGAAGACCGGGACAGACCTAATGAAAAACTGTTTTTT. Full variable domain (outside the CDR3, taken from reference TRBV29-1 and TRBJ1-4): SAVISQKPSRDICQRGTSLTIQCQVDSQVTMMFWYRQQPGQSLTLIATANQGSEATYESGFVIDKFPISRPNLTFSTLTVSNMSPEDSSIYLCSVEDRDRPNEKLFFGSGTQLSVL.

The chain carries TRBV5-1 and TRBJ2-5, with 10 bases lining up with TRBD2. The CDR3 is 16 residues long. Trimming cost V 3 bases and J 2 bases; bases outside gene matches: 7. The germline V gene encodes CDR1 SGHRS and CDR2 YFSETQ. The chain's CDR3 is CASSYPLAGEQETQYF. The CDR3 DNA reads TGCGCCAGCAGCTATCCCCTAGCGGGGGAGCAAGAGACCCAGTACTTC.

This rearrangement joins TRBV4-1 to TRBJ2-2, with 8 bases aligning to TRBD2. The CDR3 runs 18 residues. The V gene end was trimmed by 1 base and the J gene end by 5 bases; junction bases not matched to a gene: 12. CDR1 is MGHRA, CDR2 YSYEKL, per germline. In DNA form, the CDR3 reads TGCGCCAGCAGCCAAGTGTCTGGTCTAGCGGGTGGGACCGGGGAGCTGTTTTTT. Protein product: CASSQVSGLAGGTGELFF.

This chain links TRBV4-3 with TRBJ2-1, with a weak D call TRBD1 (6 bases). The CDR3 covers 15 residues. Germline values: CDR1 LGHNA, CDR2 YSLEER. V gave up 0 bases and J gave up 3 bases, with 9 bases separating them. In nucleotides, the CDR3 is TGCGCCAGCAGCCAAGAACAGGACAGCTACAATGAGCAGTTCTTC. Its translation is CASSQEQDSYNEQFF.

The V gene is TRBV10-2, the J gene TRBJ2-5; D is uncertain. Germline loops: CDR1 WSHSY, CDR2 SAAADI. The CDR3 spans 11 residues. Trimming left V 3 bases short and J 5 bases short, with 4 bases between. DNA for the CDR3: TGCGCCAGCAGTGATATGGAGACCCAGTACTTC. It translates to CASSDMETQYF.

The rearrangement joins TRBV9 to TRBJ1-1; the D gene is possibly TRBD1 (6 bases). CDR3 length: 13 amino acids. Germline lookup yields CDR1 SGDLS and CDR2 YYNGEE. The V end lost 4 bases, the J end lost 8 bases, and 15 bases lay between the germline ends. The CDR3 protein is CASSKLGTLEAFF. In DNA, the CDR3 is TGTGCCAGCAGCAAATTAGGGACATTAGAAGCTTTCTTT.

The chain combines TRBV4-2 with TRBJ2-7; weak D call: TRBD2 (5 bases). The CDR3 totals 13 residues. From germline, CDR1 is LGHNA and CDR2 YNFKEQ. Trimming removed 4 bases at V and 5 bases at J, with 12 bases between. CDR3 nucleotide sequence: TGTGCCAGCAGCCGAGAGAGAGGGCACGAGCAGTACTTC. Protein: CASSRERGHEQYF.

This rearrangement joins TRBV30 to TRBJ1-2; no clear D. Germline V gene sequence: CDR1 GTSNPN, CDR2 SVGIG (reference sequence). The CDR3 has 15 amino acids. The V gene lost 2 bases and the J gene lost 4 bases, with 17 bases spanning the gap. In nucleotides, the CDR3 is TGTGCCTGGAGTTCGTTGGGCCCGGGGTCCTATGGCTACACCTTC. Encoded protein: CAWSSLGPGSYGYTF.

The V and J genes are TRBV6-5 and TRBJ2-5; 7 bases align to TRBD2. The CDR3 is made up of 14 amino acids. Germline V gene data show CDR1 as MNHEY and CDR2 as SVGAGI. V shed 6 bases and J 5 bases; nucleotides not matched to a gene: 9. The CDR3 reads CASSRTRSGETQYF. The CDR3 DNA follows: TGTGCCAGCAGCCGGACTAGGTCCGGGGAGACCCAGTACTTC.